A single sample is the source of the 9 T cell receptor beta chains below, sequenced in a study of siplizumab effects on memory and regulatory T cells. Repertoires were generated with immunoSEQ multiplex PCR, while TCRdb's copy carries only in-frame clones and drops some. This sample yields some 100,000 clones, of which more than 95% are seen a single time; approximately 0.031% belongs to the top ten. Source material: naive CD4+ T cells sorted from blood. These receptors all stem from a human donor in good health.

The rearrangement links TRBV28 to TRBJ2-7; 14 nucleotides line up with TRBD2. CDR1 and CDR2 (germline): MDHEN, SYDVKM. The ends lost 6 bases at V and 2 bases at J; junction bases unmatched: 6. CDR3 length: 16 amino acids. The DNA of the CDR3 is TGTGCCAGCAGCCCGACTAGCGGGGGGGCCCCCTACGAGCAGTACTTC. This codes for CASSPTSGGAPYEQYF.

The gene calls are TRBV9 and TRBJ1-1; D is ambiguous. The CDR3 is 14 residues long. Trimming left V 0 bases short and J 4 bases short, with 10 bases between. CDR1 and CDR2 from the germline V gene are SGDLS and YYNGEE. The CDR3 bases are TGTGCCAGCAGCGTAGTGTCAGAGGGCACTGAAGCTTTCTTT. Translation: CASSVVSEGTEAFF.

V gene TRBV7-3 combines with J gene TRBJ1-2; D unclear. Trimming removed 5 bases from V and 8 bases from J, with 21 bases in between. CDR3 length: 15 residues. Germline V gene data show CDR1 as SGHTA and CDR2 as FQGTGA. CDR3 protein: CASSPTSTAVNGYTF. The CDR3, as DNA: TGTGCCAGCAGCCCAACCAGTACGGCGGTTAACGGCTACACCTTC.

The chain links TRBV4-3 to TRBJ2-7; TRBD2 is a possible D gene (6 bases). In germline, CDR1 is LGHNA, CDR2 YSLEER. This CDR3 has 14 amino acids. Trimming removed 0 bases from V and 5 bases from J, with 11 bases in between. CDR3 coding DNA: TGCGCCAGCAGCCAAGATTGGGAGGCCGACGAGCAGTACTTC. Its translation is CASSQDWEADEQYF.

V and J are TRBV10-3 and TRBJ1-1; weak D call: TRBD1 (5 bases). V dropped 2 bases and J dropped 4 bases, with 14 bases sitting between them. The CDR3 is made up of 15 amino acids. The germline gives CDR1 ENHRY, CDR2 SYGVKD. The CDR3 reads CAISEQLGGSTEAFF. The CDR3 DNA sequence: TGTGCCATCAGTGAGCAGTTGGGGGGGAGCACTGAAGCTTTCTTT.

The chain uses TRBV6-5 and TRBJ1-1; unclear D gene. The CDR3 is 13 residues long. The germline V and J ends were trimmed by 6 bases and 0 bases, with 8 bases remaining between them. Germline V gene lookup returns CDR1 MNHEY and CDR2 SVGAGI. The CDR3 reads CASRGIVNTEAFF. The CDR3 bases are TGTGCCAGCAGGGGTATTGTGAACACTGAAGCTTTCTTT.

The table lists this clone with a few counts. The J gene is TRBJ1-1, the V gene TRBV29-1, with D unresolved. Per the germline V gene, CDR1 is SQVTM and CDR2 is ANQGSEA. This CDR3 comprises 13 residues. V was pared by 3 bases and J by 0 bases, with 8 bases between. CDR3 residues: CSVDQRMNTEAFF. The CDR3 DNA follows: TGCAGCGTTGACCAGAGAATGAACACTGAAGCTTTCTTT.

This chain links TRBV7-9 with TRBJ1-1; TRBD1 is a possible D gene (6 bases). Germline lookup yields CDR1 SEHNR and CDR2 FQNEAQ (reference sequence). V was cut by 5 bases and J by 0 bases, with 16 bases left in between. The CDR3 spans 16 residues. The DNA for the CDR3 is TGTGCCAGCAGCGCTGGGACAATGGGGCTGAACACTGAAGCTTTCTTT. It specifies CASSAGTMGLNTEAFF.

V is TRBV7-9 and J is TRBJ1-4; D uncertain. V was cut by 2 bases and J by 3 bases, with 16 bases left in between. This CDR3 is 17 amino acids long. Germline loops: CDR1 SEHNR, CDR2 FQNEAQ (reference sequence). CDR3 DNA: TGTGCCAGCAGCTTACGGTTGGGCAGGCCCTCTAATGAAAAACTGTTTTTT. Translation: CASSLRLGRPSNEKLFF.